Listed below are T cell receptor beta chains from one sample, sequenced in a study of T cells in Graves' hyperthyroidism and ophthalmopathy. TCRdb itself ran the multiplex PCR reads through MiXCR, one entry per CDR3 protein. This table has approximately 400,000 distinct CDR3 sequences, around 14% appearing once. Input material: blood. These receptor sequences come from a woman under 30 with Graves' hyperthyroidism that later progressed to Graves' ophthalmopathy. Each CDR3 is given with its conserved first and last residue. A D gene is named only where the DNA matches it firmly. A row's size may be missing; if present it is once, few, many or a size class.

j_call d_call clone_size v_call cdr3_aa cdr3_nt
TRBJ1-1 NA few TRBV6-1 CASSEAPAAFF TGTGCCAGCAGTGAAGCCCCGGCAGCTTTCTTT
TRBJ1-2 NA many TRBV6-1 CASNARGGPTYGYTF TGTGCCAGCAACGCGCGCGGGGGCCCTACGTATGGCTACACCTTC
TRBJ2-1 TRBD2 many TRBV2 CASSRGLAGTEQFF TGTGCCAGCAGCCGAGGACTAGCGGGAACTGAGCAGTTCTTC
TRBJ1-5 NA many TRBV19 CASSGQGSNQPQHF TGTGCCAGTAGTGGGCAGGGAAGCAATCAGCCCCAGCATTTT
TRBJ1-4 NA many TRBV3-1 CASSQDLIQGAGKLFF TGTGCCAGCAGCCAAGATCTCATCCAGGGAGCCGGAAAACTGTTTTTT
TRBJ2-3 NA NA TRBV10-1 CASSQTPGGTDTQYF TGCGCCAGCAGCCAGACCCCCGGGGGCACAGATACGCAGTATTTT
TRBJ2-1 NA many TRBV6-5 CASSYLRNGANEQFF TGTGCCAGCAGTTACTTGAGGAACGGAGCCAATGAGCAGTTCTTC
TRBJ1-4 NA many TRBV5-1 CASSSSGERGEKLFF TGCGCCAGCAGCAGTTCGGGGGAAAGAGGAGAAAAACTGTTTTTT
TRBJ1-2 NA many TRBV28 CASRLDRPNYGYTF TGTGCCAGCAGGCTGGACAGACCGAACTATGGCTACACCTTC
TRBJ2-1 TRBD2 few TRBV20-1 CSARRTSGFHNEQFF TGCAGTGCTAGACGGACTAGCGGATTCCACAATGAGCAGTTCTTC
TRBJ2-5 TRBD2 NA TRBV4-2 CASSQDASGNGETQYF TGTGCCAGCAGCCAAGATGCTAGCGGGAATGGAGAGACCCAGTACTTC
TRBJ2-1 TRBD2 NA TRBV7-3 CASSFHPGLEAYNEQFF TGTGCCAGCAGCTTCCATCCGGGACTAGAGGCCTACAATGAGCAGTTCTTC
TRBJ2-2 NA NA TRBV4-1 CASSRSRDNADTGELFF TGCGCCAGCAGCCGCTCCCGGGACAATGCAGACACCGGGGAGCTGTTTTTT
TRBJ1-2 NA many TRBV7-2 CASSLDGWGDYGYTF TGTGCCAGCAGCTTAGACGGTTGGGGGGACTATGGCTACACCTTC